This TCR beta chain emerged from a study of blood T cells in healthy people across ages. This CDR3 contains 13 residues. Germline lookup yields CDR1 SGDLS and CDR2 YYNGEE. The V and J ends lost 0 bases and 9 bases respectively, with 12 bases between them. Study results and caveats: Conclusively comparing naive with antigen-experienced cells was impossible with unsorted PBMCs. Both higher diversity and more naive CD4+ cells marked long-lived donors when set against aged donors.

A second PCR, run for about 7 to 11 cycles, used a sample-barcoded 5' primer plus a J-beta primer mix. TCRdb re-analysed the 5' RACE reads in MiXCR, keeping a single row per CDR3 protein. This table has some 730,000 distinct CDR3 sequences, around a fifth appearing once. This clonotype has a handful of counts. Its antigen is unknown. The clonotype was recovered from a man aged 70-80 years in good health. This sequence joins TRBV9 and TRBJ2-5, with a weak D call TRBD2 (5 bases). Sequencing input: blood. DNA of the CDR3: TGTGCCAGCAGCGTAGAGCTTGAAGCGGCCCAGTACTTC. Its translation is CASSVELEAAQYF.